The 2 T cell receptor beta chains below come from one sample, sequenced in a study of vaccination and CD4 T cells after COVID-19. Oncomine TCR Beta short-read sequencing was applied to DNA from cultured CD4+ T cells. TCRdb itself ran the PCR reads through MiXCR, one entry per CDR3 protein. The table has about 13,000 distinct CDR3 sequences, 35% seen once. Treatment defined: roughly 11-day PBMC culture with coronavirus spike peptide pools or control peptides (ViraFEST assay). These TCRs are of unknown antigen specificity. The specimen was CD4+ T cells from blood, cultured in vitro. Every receptor here comes from a human donor who had recovered from COVID-19.

As to this clonotype: One end of the junction varies from germline; a read error may be responsible. The chain is built from TRBV2 and TRBJ2-1; D call uncertain. Germline V gene lookup returns CDR1 SNHLY and CDR2 FYNNEI. This CDR3 has 13 residues. The CDR3 coding sequence is TGTGCCAGCAATGAACAATTTGTCAATGAGCAGTTCTTC. Translated, it gives CASNEQFVNEQFF.

The chain is built from TRBV4-1 and TRBJ2-7; TRBD2 aligns across 9 bases. The germline V gene has CDR1 MGHRA and CDR2 YSYEKL. After removal of 1 base from V and 2 bases from J, the junction contained 6 bases not matched to a gene. The CDR3 spans 16 residues. CDR3 bases: TGCGCCAGCAGCCAAGGGGATGGCGGGAGGGCCTACGAGCAGTACTTC. Translating gives CASSQGDGGRAYEQYF.